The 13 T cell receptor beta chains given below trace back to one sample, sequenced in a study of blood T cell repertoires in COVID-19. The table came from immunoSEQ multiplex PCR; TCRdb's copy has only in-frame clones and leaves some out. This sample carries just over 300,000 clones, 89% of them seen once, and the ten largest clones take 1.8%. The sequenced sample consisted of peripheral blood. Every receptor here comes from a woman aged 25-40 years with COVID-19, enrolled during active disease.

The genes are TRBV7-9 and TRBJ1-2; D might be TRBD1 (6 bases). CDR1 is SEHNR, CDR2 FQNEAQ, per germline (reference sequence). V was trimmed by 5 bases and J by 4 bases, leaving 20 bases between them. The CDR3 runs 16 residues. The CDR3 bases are TGTGCCAGCAGCGCCGACCGCAGGGGTTTGGGCTATGGCTACACCTTC. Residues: CASSADRRGLGYGYTF.

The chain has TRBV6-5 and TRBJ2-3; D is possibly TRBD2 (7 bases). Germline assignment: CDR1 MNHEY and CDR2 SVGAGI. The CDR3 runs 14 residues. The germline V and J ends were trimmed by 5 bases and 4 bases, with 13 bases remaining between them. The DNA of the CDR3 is TGTGCCAGCAGTACCTGGGAGGGGGCAGATACGCAGTATTTT. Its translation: CASSTWEGADTQYF.

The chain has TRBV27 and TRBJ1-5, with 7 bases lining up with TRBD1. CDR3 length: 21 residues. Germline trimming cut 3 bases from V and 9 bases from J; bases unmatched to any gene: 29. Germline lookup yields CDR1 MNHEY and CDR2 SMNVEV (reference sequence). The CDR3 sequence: CASSLLTGERVFREMLRPQHF. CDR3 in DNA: TGTGCCAGCAGTTTGCTAACAGGGGAACGGGTGTTTCGGGAAATGTTACGGCCCCAGCATTTT.

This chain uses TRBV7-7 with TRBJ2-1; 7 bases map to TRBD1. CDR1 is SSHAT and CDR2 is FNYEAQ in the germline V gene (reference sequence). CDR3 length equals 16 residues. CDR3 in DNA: TGTGCTCGCTTCCACCGAGCCCAGGGGGTTTACAATGAGCAGTTCTTC. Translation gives CARFHRAQGVYNEQFF.

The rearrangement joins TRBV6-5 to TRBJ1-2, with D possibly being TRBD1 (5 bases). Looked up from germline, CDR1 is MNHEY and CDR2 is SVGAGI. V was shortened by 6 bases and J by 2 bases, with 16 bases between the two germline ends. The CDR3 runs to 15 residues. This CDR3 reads CASSEHLTENYGYTF. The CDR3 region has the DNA TGTGCCAGCAGCGAGCATTTGACAGAAAACTATGGCTACACCTTC.

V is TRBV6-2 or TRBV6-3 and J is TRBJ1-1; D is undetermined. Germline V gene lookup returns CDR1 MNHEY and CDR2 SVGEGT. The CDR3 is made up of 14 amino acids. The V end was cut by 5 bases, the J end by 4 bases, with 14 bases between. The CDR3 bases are TGTGCCAGCAGTCCCAGTTGGCGGGTCACTGAAGCTTTCTTT. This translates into CASSPSWRVTEAFF.

CDR3 DNA: TGCGCCAGCAGTTTTGCGGGACTAGCGGGGAAATACGAGCAGTACTTC. It specifies CASSFAGLAGKYEQYF. This chain joins TRBV5-1 and TRBJ2-7; 13 bases agree with TRBD2. With 5 bases clipped from V and 4 bases from J, the junction kept 9 bases outside the gene matches. The CDR3 covers 16 residues. Germline-derived CDR1 and CDR2 are SGHRS and YFSETQ. Complete variable domain (other parts from reference TRBV5-1 and TRBJ2-7): KAGVTQTPRYLIKTRGQQVTLSCSPISGHRSVSWYQQTPGQGLQFLFEYFSETQRNKGNFPGRFSGRQFSNSRSEMNVSTLELGDSALYLCASSFAGLAGKYEQYFGPGTRLTVT.

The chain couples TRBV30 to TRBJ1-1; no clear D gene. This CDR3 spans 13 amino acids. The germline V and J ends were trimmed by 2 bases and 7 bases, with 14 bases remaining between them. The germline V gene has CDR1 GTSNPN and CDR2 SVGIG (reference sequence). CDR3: CAWSRDPGNEAFF. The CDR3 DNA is TGTGCCTGGAGTAGAGACCCGGGGAATGAAGCTTTCTTT.

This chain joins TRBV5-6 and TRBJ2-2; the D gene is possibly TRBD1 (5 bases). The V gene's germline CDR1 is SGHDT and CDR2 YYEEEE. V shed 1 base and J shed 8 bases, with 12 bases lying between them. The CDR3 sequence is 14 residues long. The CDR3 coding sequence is TGTGCCAGCAGCTTGTTAAGGGGCACTGGGGAGCTGTTTTTT. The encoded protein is CASSLLRGTGELFF.

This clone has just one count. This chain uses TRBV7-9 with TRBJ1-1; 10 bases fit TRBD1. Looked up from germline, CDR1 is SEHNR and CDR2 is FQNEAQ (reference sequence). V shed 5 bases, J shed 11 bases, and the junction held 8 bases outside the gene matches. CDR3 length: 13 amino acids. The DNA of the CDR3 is TGTGCCAGCAGCCCTGACAGGGGGCGCCGGGCTTTCTTT. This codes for CASSPDRGRRAFF. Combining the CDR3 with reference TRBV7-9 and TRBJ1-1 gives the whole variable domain DTGVSQNPRHKITKRGQNVTFRCDPISEHNRLYWYRQTLGQGPEFLTYFQNEAQLEKSRLLSDRFSAERPKGSFSTLEIQRTEQGDSAMYLCASSPDRGRRAFFGQGTRLTVV.

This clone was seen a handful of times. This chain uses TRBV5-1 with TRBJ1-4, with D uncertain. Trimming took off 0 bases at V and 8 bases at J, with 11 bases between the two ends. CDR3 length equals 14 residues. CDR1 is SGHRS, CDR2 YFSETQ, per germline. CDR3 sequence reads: CASSLAGGGEKLFF. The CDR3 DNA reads TGCGCCAGCAGCTTGGCCGGCGGTGGGGAAAAACTGTTTTTT.

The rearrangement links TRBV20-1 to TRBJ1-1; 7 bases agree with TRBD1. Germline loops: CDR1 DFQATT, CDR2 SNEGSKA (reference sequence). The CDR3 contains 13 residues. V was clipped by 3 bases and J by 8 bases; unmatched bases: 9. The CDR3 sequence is CSASRQGVREAFF. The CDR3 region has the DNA TGCAGTGCTAGTAGGCAGGGGGTTAGAGAAGCTTTCTTT.

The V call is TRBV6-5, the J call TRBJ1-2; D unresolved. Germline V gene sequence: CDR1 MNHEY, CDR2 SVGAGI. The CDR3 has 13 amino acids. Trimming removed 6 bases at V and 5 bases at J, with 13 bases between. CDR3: CASSPGALYGYTF. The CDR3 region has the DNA TGTGCCAGCAGCCCCGGAGCCCTATATGGCTACACCTTC.